Sequencing of this T cell receptor beta chain was carried out in a study of regulatory T cells in long-lasting Graves disease. Across the whole study: Those Graves' patients who were newly diagnosed had been on antithyroid drugs under 3 months.

This clonotype was seen many times. Its cognate antigen is unknown. Study-level findings and limits: Persistent Graves' patients showed a TCR diversity that was lower than that of newly diagnosed ones.

The time point: newly diagnosed GD, antithyroid drugs for less than 3 months. PBMCs provided the RNA from which the TCR library was made. Construction of TCR beta libraries relied on iRepertoire HTBI primers and on Arm-PCR targeting CDR3 regions. TCRdb reprocessed the multiplex PCR reads via MiXCR and lists one record per CDR3 protein. The sample includes 350,000 to 500,000 distinct CDR3 sequences, approximately 15% seen only once; the top ten take approximately 17%. This CDR3 has 14 amino acids. The V gene's germline CDR1 is MDHEN and CDR2 SYDVKM. V lost 6 bases, J lost 0 bases, and 11 bases lay in between. The same sample was also used in a study of T cells in Graves' hyperthyroidism and ophthalmopathy. Per that paper: Most thyroid clonotypes expanded above 0.001 appeared in blood too.

The rearrangement links TRBV28 to TRBJ2-5; TRBD1 is a possible D gene (6 bases). This clonotype originated in a woman in her fifties or sixties with Graves disease. Sequenced here: peripheral blood mononuclear cells (PBMCs), sampled at new diagnosis, from a patient treated with antithyroid drugs. The CDR3 region is CASRTDSDQETQYF. CDR3 DNA: TGTGCCAGCAGAACGGACAGCGACCAAGAGACCCAGTACTTC.